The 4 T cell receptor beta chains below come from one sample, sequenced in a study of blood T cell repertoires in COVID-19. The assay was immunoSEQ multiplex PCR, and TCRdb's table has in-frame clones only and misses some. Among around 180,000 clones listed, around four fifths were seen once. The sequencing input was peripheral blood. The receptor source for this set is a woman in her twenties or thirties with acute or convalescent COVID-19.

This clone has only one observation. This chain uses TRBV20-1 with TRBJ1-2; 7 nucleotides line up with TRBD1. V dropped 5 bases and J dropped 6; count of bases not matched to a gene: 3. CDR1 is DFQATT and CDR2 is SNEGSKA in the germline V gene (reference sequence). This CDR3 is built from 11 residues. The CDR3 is CSAEGTDGYTF. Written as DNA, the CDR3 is TGCAGTGCTGAAGGGACAGATGGCTACACCTTC.

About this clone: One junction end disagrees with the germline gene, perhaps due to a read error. CDR3 region: CASSIQFSGGKQPQHF. The CDR3 DNA reads TGTGCCAGTAGTATACAATTTTCAGGGGGCAAACAGCCCCAGCATTTT. The genes are TRBV19 and TRBJ1-5, with 8 positions matching TRBD1. Germline V CDR1 and CDR2: LNHDA, SQIVND (reference sequence). This CDR3 spans 16 amino acids.

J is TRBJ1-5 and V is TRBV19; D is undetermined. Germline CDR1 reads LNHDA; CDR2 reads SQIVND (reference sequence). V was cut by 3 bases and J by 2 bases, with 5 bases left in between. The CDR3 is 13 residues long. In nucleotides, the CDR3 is TGTGCCAGTAGTATGCAGGGCAATCAGCCCCAGCATTTT. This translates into CASSMQGNQPQHF.

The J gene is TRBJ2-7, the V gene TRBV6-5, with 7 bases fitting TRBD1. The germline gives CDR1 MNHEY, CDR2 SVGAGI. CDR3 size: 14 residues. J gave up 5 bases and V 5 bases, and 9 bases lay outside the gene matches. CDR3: CASSRTGSGDEQYF. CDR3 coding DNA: TGTGCCAGCAGTCGGACAGGATCGGGTGACGAGCAGTACTTC.